These 6 T cell receptor beta chains were all obtained from the same sample, sequenced in a study of T-cell reconstitution after alpha-beta-depleted transplantation in children. The TCRbeta library was prepared with unique molecular identifiers. TCRdb ran MiXCR on the PCR reads and lists one entry per CDR3 protein. The table has around 300,000 distinct CDR3 sequences, about 9.5% seen once. This specimen was PBMCs, taken before TCRalphabeta/CD19-depleted stem cell transplant. The receptors originated from a boy younger than two with acute myeloid leukemia, due to receive a stem cell transplant.

This chain joins TRBV28 and TRBJ1-1; 7 positions agree with TRBD1. Trimming removed 11 bases from V and 0 bases from J; junction bases left unmatched: 12. This CDR3 is built from 15 residues. From germline, CDR1 is MDHEN and CDR2 SYDVKM. The CDR3: CASRVGGPMNTEAFF. The CDR3 coding sequence is TGTGCCTCGAGGGTAGGGGGCCCGATGAACACTGAAGCTTTCTTT.

This clonotype appeared many times. The chain combines TRBV24-1 with TRBJ2-3; TRBD2 matches at 12 bases. The CDR3 is 17 residues long. The germline V gene has CDR1 KGHDR and CDR2 SFDVKD. V lost 4 bases, J lost 8 bases, and 12 bases stayed unmatched. In DNA form, the CDR3 reads TGTGCCACCAGTGACCACTACCTACTAGCGGGAGGAACTACGCAGTATTTT. It encodes CATSDHYLLAGGTTQYF.

This clonotype was seen at least ten times. The chain links TRBV9 to TRBJ1-2; TRBD1 matches 7 bases. The CDR3 has 14 residues. The V and J ends lost 3 bases and 4 bases, in that order; junction bases with no gene match: 6. Germline CDR1 and CDR2: SGDLS and YYNGEE. The CDR3 spells CASSARQGIYGYTF. In DNA, the CDR3 is TGTGCCAGCAGCGCCCGACAGGGAATCTATGGCTACACCTTC.

The chain recombines TRBV5-1 with TRBJ2-5; TRBD1 might be the D (5 bases). Germline-derived CDR1 and CDR2 are SGHRS and YFSETQ. V was pared by 3 bases and J by 5 bases, with 23 bases between. The CDR3 sequence is 17 residues long. The CDR3 bases are TGCGCCAGCAGCTGGCCTTACCCACAGGCCCCCCAGGAGACCCAGTACTTC. This gives the protein CASSWPYPQAPQETQYF.

This clonotype was recorded many times. The chain has TRBV6-2 or TRBV6-3 and TRBJ2-1, with TRBD2 matching 10 bases. Germline CDR1 reads MNHEY; CDR2 reads SVGEGT. The CDR3 totals 15 residues. Germline trimming cut 5 bases from V and 4 bases from J; bases unmatched to any gene: 5. CDR3 sequence: CASSTTSGRYNEQFF. As DNA, the CDR3 is TGTGCCAGCAGTACGACTAGCGGGCGTTACAATGAGCAGTTCTTC.

Ten or more counts support this clonotype. The junction shows a germline mismatch at one end, possibly a read error. V and J are TRBV10-3 and TRBJ2-2, with D tentatively TRBD2 (7 bases). This CDR3 region has 12 residues. In germline, CDR1 is ENHRY, CDR2 SYGVKD. In nucleotides, the CDR3 is TGCGCCGTGGGGGGGCCAACCGGGGAGCTGTTTTTT. It codes for CAVGGPTGELFF.